This paragraph reports one TCR beta chain. Trimming left V 3 bases short and J 7 bases short, with 7 bases between. Germline CDR1 is LNHDA and CDR2 is SQIVND (reference sequence). CDR3 length: 12 residues. The sample comes from a study of blood T cell repertoires in COVID-19. The assay was immunoSEQ multiplex PCR, and TCRdb's table has in-frame clones only and misses some. The sample includes about 180,000 clones, more than 85% seen only once; the top ten take 2.5% to 3.5%. This receptor was taken from a woman aged 30 to 39 with active or convalescent COVID-19. The gene calls are TRBV19 and TRBJ1-5; D is perhaps TRBD1 (5 bases). The sample consisted of peripheral blood. The CDR3, as DNA: TGTGCCAGTAGTATCAGGGCCCAGCCCCAGCATTTT. Protein product: CASSIRAQPQHF.